A selection of T cell receptor beta chains follows, all from one sample in a study of OX40 agonist ivuxolimab in advanced cancers. Profiling relied on immunoSEQ multiplex PCR, and the TCRdb table lists in-frame clones only, not all of them. The sample has 70,000 to 100,000 clones, about nine tenths seen once. The sample consisted of CD4+ or CD8+ T cells sorted from blood, taken in a trial of the OX40 agonist ivuxolimab. The source of these receptors is an adult with an advanced solid tumor such as melanoma, head and neck, liver or kidney cancer. The CDR3 runs from the conserved cysteine through the conserved F or W. A D gene is named only where the DNA matches it firmly. Not every row has a clone size; where given, it reads once, few, many or a size class.

d_gene	v_gene	j_gene	abundance	CDR3nt	CDR3aa
-	TRBV11-2	TRBJ2-7	-	TGTGCCAGCAGCTTTGGGGTTTTCTACGAGCAGTACTTC	CASSFGVFYEQYF
-	TRBV29-1	TRBJ2-2	-	TGCAGCGTTGCCCCCCCTTTTGGGCACTTGAACACCGGGGAGCTGTTTTTT	CSVAPPFGHLNTGELFF
-	TRBV6-5	TRBJ2-7	-	TGTGCCAGCAGCCCCCAGGGATCGGGTGAGCAGTACTTC	CASSPQGSGEQYF
-	TRBV10-3	TRBJ2-1	-	TGTGCCATCAGTGAGTCTGGCGGATCCTACAATGAGCAGTTCTTC	CAISESGGSYNEQFF
-	TRBV9	TRBJ2-3	-	TGTGCCAGCAGCGTAGCGGCTAGCACAGATACGCAGTATTTT	CASSVAASTDTQYF
-	TRBV2	TRBJ2-3	few	TGTGCCAGCAGTGAAGCGAAAGGGGGGTCCACAGATACGCAGTATTTT	CASSEAKGGSTDTQYF
-	TRBV30	TRBJ2-1	-	TGTGCCTGGATGGGCTCTCACAATGAGCAGTTCTTC	CAWMGSHNEQFF
TRBD1	TRBV10-3	TRBJ2-5	-	TGTGCCATCAGTGAATGGACAGGGACTCGCCCCATACAAGAGACCCAGTACTTC	CAISEWTGTRPIQETQYF
-	TRBV19	TRBJ2-7	-	TGTGCCAGTAGTAAAAACCGGGACGGCTCCTACGAGCAGTACTTC	CASSKNRDGSYEQYF
TRBD1	TRBV9	TRBJ2-4	-	TGTGCCAGCAGCGTAGGAGGACAGGGTGAAAACATTCAGTACTTC	CASSVGGQGENIQYF
-	TRBV27	TRBJ2-7	-	TGTGCCAGCAGTTTAGGGTACGAGCAGTACTTC	CASSLGYEQYF
TRBD1	TRBV5-8	TRBJ1-2	-	TGTGCCAGCAGCCACCTCCCAGGGGGCTCTGGCTACACCTTC	CASSHLPGGSGYTF
-	TRBV5-8	TRBJ1-1	-	TGTGCCAGCAGCTTGGCGGGACAGAACACTGAAGCTTTCTTT	CASSLAGQNTEAFF
-	TRBV9	TRBJ2-5	-	TGTGCCAGCAGCGTAGAAGGGTCTTGGGGCCAAGAGACCCAGTACTTC	CASSVEGSWGQETQYF
-	TRBV27	TRBJ2-7	-	TGTGCCAGCACCAATCCCGGGTTAACCTACGAGCAGTACTTC	CASTNPGLTYEQYF
-	TRBV5-1	TRBJ2-2	once	TGCGCCAGCAGCTTGATCGGCGCCGCGAACACCGGGGAGCTGTTTTTT	CASSLIGAANTGELFF
-	TRBV7-8	TRBJ1-2	once	TGTGCCAGCATTGATGGGGTATCGGATGGCTACACCTTC	CASIDGVSDGYTF
-	TRBV28	TRBJ2-1	-	TGTGCCAGCAGTTACAACAATGAGCAGTTCTTC	CASSYNNEQFF
-	TRBV15	TRBJ1-5	-	TGTGCCACCAGCAGAGATACGGGGGGCTCAAACCAGCCCCAGCATTTT	CATSRDTGGSNQPQHF
TRBD1	TRBV11-3	TRBJ2-1	-	TGTGCCAGCAGTTATACGGGACAGTCCTACAATGAGCAGTTCTTC	CASSYTGQSYNEQFF
-	TRBV11-2	TRBJ2-7	-	TGTGCCAGCAGCTTAGGGGACTTGTACTACGAGCAGTACTTC	CASSLGDLYYEQYF
-	TRBV5-1	TRBJ2-7	once	TGCGCCAGCAGCTTGGTAGCCCCACGGCTACTGAGCGAGCAGTACTTC	CASSLVAPRLLSEQYF
TRBD1	TRBV11-3	TRBJ2-7	-	TGTGCCAGCAGCACCCGACAGGGAACCTACGAGCAGTACTTC	CASSTRQGTYEQYF
-	TRBV7-9	TRBJ1-1	-	TGTGCCAGCAGCTTAACCTCAGGGAACACTGAAGCTTTCTTT	CASSLTSGNTEAFF
TRBD1	TRBV11-1	TRBJ2-4	-	TGTGCCAGCAGCCCCGGGACAGAGGGATCCATTCAGTACTTC	CASSPGTEGSIQYF
-	TRBV7-9	TRBJ2-5	-	TGTGCCAGCAGCTTAGGGTGGGCCGAGACCCAGTACTTC	CASSLGWAETQYF
-	TRBV27	TRBJ2-7	-	TGTGCCAGCAGTATACGACTGGCGGGCGCCTCCTACGAGCAGTACTTC	CASSIRLAGASYEQYF
-	TRBV30	TRBJ1-1	-	TGTGCCTGGAGTGTCCAGGTCGGCACTGAAGCTTTCTTT	CAWSVQVGTEAFF
-	TRBV5-1	TRBJ2-7	-	TGCGCCAGCGGCGAAGATAGATACGAGCAGTACTTC	CASGEDRYEQYF
TRBD1	TRBV5-1	TRBJ2-1	-	TGCGCCAGCAGCTTGGTTACCGGGACAGGGGACAATGAGCAGTTCTTC	CASSLVTGTGDNEQFF
TRBD1	TRBV6-6	TRBJ1-2	once	TGTGCCAGCAGTTCGGGACAGGGGCAGGTCTATGGCTACACCTTC	CASSSGQGQVYGYTF
-	TRBV2	TRBJ2-1	-	TGTGCCAGCAGTGAAAGACAGTACAATGAGCAGTTCTTC	CASSERQYNEQFF
-	TRBV28	TRBJ1-2	few	TGTGCCAGCAGTTTAAGTCCGAACCTAGTATACACCTTC	CASSLSPNLVYTF
TRBD2	TRBV14	TRBJ2-7	-	TGTGCCAGCAGCTACCAGACCCCGACTAGCGGGAGGTTACACCCCTCCTACGAGCAGTACTTC	CASSYQTPTSGRLHPSYEQYF
TRBD2	TRBV18	TRBJ2-1	few	TGTGCCAGCTCACCCTATAGCGGGAGTGGGAATGAGCAGTTCTTC	CASSPYSGSGNEQFF
TRBD1	TRBV2	TRBJ2-2	-	TGTGCCAGTTCCCGGGACAGGTTCAACACCGGGGAGCTGTTTTTT	CASSRDRFNTGELFF
TRBD1	TRBV4-1	TRBJ2-5	-	TGCGCCAGCAGCTTCTACAGGGGTGAGTGGGAGACCCAGTACTTC	CASSFYRGEWETQYF
-	TRBV6-4	TRBJ2-2	-	TGTGCCAGCAGAGAGGGCCCGAACACCGGGGAGCTGTTTTTT	CASREGPNTGELFF
TRBD1	TRBV30	TRBJ1-1	-	TGTGCCTGGAGCGCAACCGGGACAGGGCATGGGAACACTGAAGCTTTCTTT	CAWSATGTGHGNTEAFF
-	TRBV5-4	TRBJ2-5	-	TGTGCCAGCAGCTTGGCTACTAGTTGGGAGACCCAGTACTTC	CASSLATSWETQYF
-	TRBV6-5	TRBJ1-4	-	TGTGCCAGGGAGTCCGGGGGTCCAACTAATGAAAAACTGTTTTTT	CARESGGPTNEKLFF
TRBD2	TRBV29-1	TRBJ2-7	-	TGCAGCGCCAATAGCGGGAGGAGGCCCTACGAGCAGTACTTC	CSANSGRRPYEQYF
TRBD2	TRBV2	TRBJ2-5	-	TGTGCCACGGGAGGACCAGAGACCCAGTACTTC	CATGGPETQYF
TRBD2	TRBV7-9	TRBJ2-1	once	TGTGCCAGCAGCAGACTAGCGGATTCCTACAATGAGCAGTTCTTC	CASSRLADSYNEQFF
-	TRBV28	TRBJ1-2	-	TGTGCCAGCAGGGGTCGACAGTCCTATGGCTACACCTTC	CASRGRQSYGYTF
TRBD1	TRBV11-3	TRBJ1-1	-	TGTGCCAGCAGCTTAGAGCCAGGGGGCACTGAAGCTTTCTTT	CASSLEPGGTEAFF
-	TRBV7-9	TRBJ2-7	-	TGTGCCAGCAGGTTACCGGGTAACTACGAGCAGTACTTC	CASRLPGNYEQYF
-	TRBV7-3	TRBJ2-6	-	TGTGCCAGCAGCACGGACAGCTCTGGGGCCAACGTCCTGACTTTC	CASSTDSSGANVLTF
TRBD2	TRBV4-1	TRBJ2-2	-	TGCGCCAGCAGCCAAGTAGTAGTAGCGGGCGCGGTCACCGGGGAGCTGTTTTTT	CASSQVVVAGAVTGELFF
-	TRBV27	TRBJ2-5	-	TGTGCCAGCAGTTTATGGTTCGGACAAGAGACCCAGTACTTC	CASSLWFGQETQYF
TRBD1	TRBV7-9	TRBJ2-3	-	TGTGGCAGCAGCTTAGACGGGACAGGGGGAAGGCGCACAGATACGCAGTATTTT	CGSSLDGTGGRRTDTQYF
-	TRBV6-5	TRBJ1-4	-	TGTGCCAGCAGTTACTCCCGGGGGGGAGATGAAAAACTGTTTTTT	CASSYSRGGDEKLFF
-	TRBV10-2	TRBJ2-3	-	TGCGCCAGCAGTGAGAGCAGCGGTCCTAGCACAGATACGCAGTATTTT	CASSESSGPSTDTQYF
-	TRBV5-4	TRBJ2-7	-	TGTGCCAGCAGCACCCCCGAGGGCTACGAGCAGTACTTC	CASSTPEGYEQYF
-	TRBV7-3	TRBJ2-6	-	TGTGCCAGCAGCCCTATGGCTGGGGCCAACGTCCTGACTTTC	CASSPMAGANVLTF
-	TRBV5-4	TRBJ2-7	once	TGTGCCAGCAGCTTCTGGGGGGCTTACGAGCAGTACTTC	CASSFWGAYEQYF